This is a list of T cell receptor beta chains from one sample in a study of T-cell memory formation after mild COVID-19. TCRdb called the 5' RACE reads again in MiXCR, with one record for every CDR3 protein. The sample gives roughly 550,000 distinct CDR3 sequences, around 21% of which show up once; roughly an eighth is in the top ten. Sequenced material: PBMCs or a T cell subset sorted from them (not recorded which). The origin of the receptors is an adult woman who had mild COVID-19 (a few samples of this study predate the infection). Cell type and time point are not known. The CDR3 runs from the conserved cysteine through the conserved F or W. Fields, in order: CDR3 length, V gene, clone size, D gene, J gene, CDR3 protein, CDR3 DNA. The D gene is left open where the match is weak. Expanded clones are given a class, and other clones once, few, many or no size at all.

14	TRBV7-2	NA	NA	TRBJ2-1	CASSLGPGVDEQFF	TGTGCCAGCAGCTTAGGGCCAGGGGTCGATGAGCAGTTCTTC
15	TRBV7-9	NA	TRBD1	TRBJ1-1	CASSSSLTGGTEAFF	TGTGCCAGCAGCAGCAGCCTTACAGGGGGCACTGAAGCTTTCTTT
15	TRBV10-3	NA	NA	TRBJ1-3	CAISAKTNLLDTIYF	TGTGCCATCAGCGCCAAGACCAATCTTCTAGACACCATATATTTT
18	TRBV20-1	few	NA	TRBJ2-7	CSASSPDYQTGGSYEQYF	TGCAGTGCTAGCTCTCCGGACTATCAGACTGGGGGCTCCTACGAGCAGTACTTC
16	TRBV14	few	TRBD2	TRBJ2-1	CASSQVPGLARDEQFF	TGTGCCAGCAGCCAAGTCCCCGGACTAGCTAGGGATGAGCAGTTCTTC
17	TRBV5-1	NA	TRBD2	TRBJ2-5	CASSGGLAGDIQETQYF	TGCGCCAGCAGCGGCGGACTAGCGGGGGACATCCAAGAGACCCAGTACTTC
13	TRBV7-9	NA	NA	TRBJ2-7	CASSPPNFYEQYF	TGTGCCAGCAGCCCCCCTAACTTTTACGAGCAGTACTTC
14	TRBV6-1	NA	NA	TRBJ2-2	CASSKSHNTGELFF	TGTGCCAGCAGTAAAAGTCACAACACCGGGGAGCTGTTTTTT
15	TRBV11-2	NA	TRBD2	TRBJ2-1	CASSTLSGGNNEQFF	TGTGCCAGCAGCACTCTAAGCGGGGGGAACAATGAGCAGTTCTTC
13	TRBV29-1	NA	NA	TRBJ1-1	CSVTGVVNTEAFF	TGCAGCGTAACGGGGGTTGTGAACACTGAAGCTTTCTTT
15	TRBV2	NA	NA	TRBJ1-5	CASKGGGTPNQPQHF	TGTGCCAGCAAGGGCGGAGGGACGCCTAATCAGCCCCAGCATTTT
15	TRBV6-5	few	TRBD1	TRBJ1-6	CASSYGQGRGSPLHF	TGTGCCAGCAGTTATGGACAGGGTAGAGGTTCACCCCTCCACTTT
13	TRBV4-3	NA	NA	TRBJ1-6	CASSQDRWLPLHF	TGCGCCAGCAGCCAAGATCGGTGGCTACCCCTCCACTTT
12	TRBV7-9	NA	NA	TRBJ1-4	CASSSPGGKLFF	TGTGCCAGCAGCTCCCCCGGTGGAAAACTGTTTTTT
17	TRBV7-6	NA	NA	TRBJ2-3	CSSSLVGRGASTDTQYF	TGTTCCAGCAGCTTAGTAGGGCGGGGCGCTAGCACAGATACGCAGTATTTT
14	TRBV6-2/TRBV6-3	once	TRBD2	TRBJ2-3	CASTPRRGGDTQYF	TGTGCCAGCACACCCCGGCGGGGGGGAGATACGCAGTATTTT
15	TRBV12-3/TRBV12-4	NA	NA	TRBJ2-2	CASVYQGTNTGELFF	TGTGCCAGCGTCTACCAGGGTACGAACACCGGGGAGCTGTTTTTT
12	TRBV30	NA	NA	TRBJ1-5	CAWTDGQRPQHF	TGTGCCTGGACGGACGGACAACGGCCCCAGCATTTT
15	TRBV29-1	few	TRBD1	TRBJ2-1	CSVDYVQGARNEQFF	TGCAGCGTTGACTATGTACAGGGGGCGAGGAATGAGCAGTTCTTC
13	TRBV14	NA	TRBD2	TRBJ2-1	CASSPPAGREQFF	TGTGCCAGCAGCCCCCCAGCGGGGCGGGAGCAGTTCTTC
11	TRBV25-1	many	NA	TRBJ2-1	CASSDHNEQFF	TGTGCCAGCAGTGACCACAATGAGCAGTTCTTC
15	TRBV7-2	many	NA	TRBJ2-1	CASSLSGRQSNEQFF	TGTGCCAGCAGCTTATCGGGGCGGCAGAGTAATGAGCAGTTCTTC
16	TRBV3-1	few	TRBD1	TRBJ2-4	CASRGDRVGAKNIQYF	TGTGCCAGCAGGGGGGACAGGGTCGGGGCCAAAAACATTCAGTACTTC
17	TRBV25-1	NA	TRBD2	TRBJ2-1	CASSESKREAHYNEQFF	TGTGCCAGCAGTGAATCAAAGCGGGAGGCCCACTACAATGAGCAGTTCTTC
16	TRBV5-1	NA	NA	TRBJ2-7	CASSLESRAAGYEQYF	TGCGCCAGCAGCTTGGAGTCCCGGGCAGCGGGCTACGAGCAGTACTTC
12	TRBV7-3	NA	NA	TRBJ2-2	CASTPGPGELFF	TGTGCCAGCACTCCGGGCCCCGGGGAGCTGTTTTTT
16	TRBV7-2	NA	TRBD1	TRBJ1-3	CASSLAGGAPGNTIYF	TGTGCCAGCAGCTTAGCAGGGGGCGCCCCTGGAAACACCATATATTTT
15	TRBV25-1	NA	TRBD1	TRBJ2-7	CASSARDRDSREQYF	TGTGCCAGCAGTGCCCGGGACAGGGACTCCCGGGAGCAGTACTTC
17	TRBV12-3/TRBV12-4	few	NA	TRBJ1-1	CASSLGTRGGVNTEAFF	TGTGCCAGCAGTTTAGGAACTCGGGGTGGCGTGAACACTGAAGCTTTCTTT
17	TRBV7-9	NA	TRBD1	TRBJ1-1	CASSLPGQGGRGTEAFF	TGTGCCAGCAGCTTACCCGGACAGGGGGGCCGAGGGACTGAAGCTTTCTTT
11	TRBV10-3	few	NA	TRBJ2-7	CAISESREQYF	TGTGCCATCAGTGAGTCACGCGAGCAGTACTTC
15	TRBV24-1	NA	TRBD1	TRBJ1-2	CATRAGTGPNYGYTF	TGTGCCACCAGGGCCGGGACAGGGCCAAACTATGGCTACACCTTC
17	TRBV4-1	NA	TRBD2	TRBJ2-5	CASSQASGREYQETQYF	TGCGCCAGCAGCCAAGCTAGTGGGAGGGAGTACCAAGAGACCCAGTACTTC
15	TRBV7-9	NA	TRBD1	TRBJ1-2	CASSFSDRGSGGYTF	TGTGCCAGCAGCTTCTCGGACAGGGGTTCAGGCGGCTACACCTTC
15	TRBV7-9	NA	NA	TRBJ1-1	CASLLSGQINTEAFF	TGTGCCAGCTTGCTTAGTGGCCAGATAAACACTGAAGCTTTCTTT
13	TRBV27	NA	NA	TRBJ2-7	CASSWDANHEQYF	TGTGCCAGCAGCTGGGACGCTAACCACGAGCAGTACTTC
16	TRBV12-3/TRBV12-4	many	TRBD1	TRBJ1-5	CASSLDRGHSNQPQHF	TGTGCCAGCAGTCTTGACAGGGGGCATAGCAATCAGCCCCAGCATTTT
15	TRBV12-3/TRBV12-4	NA	NA	TRBJ1-2	CASSLRAGVLYGYTF	TGTGCCAGCAGTTTACGTGCAGGGGTCCTCTATGGCTACACCTTC
17	TRBV5-1	few	NA	TRBJ1-5	CASSLQARDYSNQPQHF	TGCGCCAGCAGCTTACAGGCTAGGGATTACAGCAATCAGCCCCAGCATTTT
12	TRBV15	few	NA	TRBJ1-6	CATSRVDSPLHF	TGTGCCACCAGCAGAGTTGATTCACCCCTCCACTTT
14	TRBV10-3	few	NA	TRBJ2-2	CAISESLNTGELFF	TGTGCCATCAGTGAGTCGTTGAACACCGGGGAGCTGTTTTTT
15	TRBV6-2/TRBV6-3	few	TRBD1	TRBJ2-7	CASSKPGQGLYEQYF	TGTGCCAGCAGTAAACCGGGACAGGGTTTGTACGAGCAGTACTTC
13	TRBV5-1	many	NA	TRBJ2-3	CASSLDGGVTQYF	TGCGCCAGCAGCTTGGATGGCGGGGTGACGCAGTATTTT
14	TRBV5-5	NA	NA	TRBJ2-1	CASRAGAAYNEQFF	TGTGCCTCCAGGGCAGGGGCGGCCTACAATGAGCAGTTCTTC
13	TRBV29-1	NA	NA	TRBJ2-3	CSVEALSTDTQYF	TGCAGCGTTGAGGCCCTCAGCACAGATACGCAGTATTTT
16	TRBV7-9	few	TRBD1	TRBJ1-5	CASSSTRQGVNQPQHF	TGTGCCAGCAGCTCTACGCGACAGGGCGTCAATCAGCCCCAGCATTTT
16	TRBV4-1	few	TRBD2	TRBJ2-7	CASSRQAGLAGANEYF	TGCGCCAGCAGCCGCCAGGCAGGACTAGCGGGAGCAAATGAGTACTTC
17	TRBV13	NA	NA	TRBJ2-1	CASSPGEGGPPYNEQFF	TGTGCCAGCAGCCCTGGGGAAGGAGGGCCGCCCTACAATGAGCAGTTCTTC
15	TRBV11-2	many	TRBD2	TRBJ2-4	CASSLAGNAKNIQYF	TGTGCCAGCAGTCTAGCGGGGAATGCCAAAAACATTCAGTACTTC
17	TRBV7-2	few	TRBD1	TRBJ1-5	CASSWDSGGFSNQPQHF	TGTGCCAGCAGCTGGGACAGTGGAGGTTTTAGCAATCAGCCCCAGCATTTT
16	TRBV20-1	NA	NA	TRBJ1-5	CSARDQGRASIQPQHF	TGCAGTGCTAGAGATCAAGGCAGGGCGTCAATTCAGCCCCAGCATTTT
14	TRBV4-1	once	TRBD1	TRBJ1-4	CASSRLTGDEKLFF	TGCGCCAGCAGTCGACTGACAGGGGATGAAAAACTGTTTTTT
16	TRBV25-1	few	TRBD2	TRBJ2-1	CASSPIAGGRIDEQFF	TGTGCCAGCAGTCCTATAGCGGGGGGGCGTATCGATGAGCAGTTCTTC
13	TRBV19	NA	TRBD2	TRBJ2-7	CASQSAGAGEQYF	TGTGCCAGTCAAAGCGCGGGAGCTGGCGAGCAGTACTTC
14	TRBV11-2	NA	NA	TRBJ2-1	CASSSPTIYNEQFF	TGTGCCAGCAGCTCCCCGACGATCTACAATGAGCAGTTCTTC
13	TRBV7-2	few	NA	TRBJ2-7	CASSRRASDEQYF	TGTGCCAGCAGCAGGCGGGCTAGCGACGAGCAGTACTTC
14	TRBV29-1	NA	TRBD1	TRBJ2-1	CSVERDRGARGAVF	TGCAGCGTTGAAAGGGACAGGGGTGCGCGGGGAGCGGTCTTC
13	TRBV5-1	few	NA	TRBJ1-1	CASSLGQVAEAFF	TGCGCCAGCAGCTTGGGACAGGTCGCTGAAGCTTTCTTT
12	TRBV5-1	NA	NA	TRBJ2-1	CASSQGGSEQFF	TGCGCCAGCAGCCAAGGGGGATCTGAGCAGTTCTTC